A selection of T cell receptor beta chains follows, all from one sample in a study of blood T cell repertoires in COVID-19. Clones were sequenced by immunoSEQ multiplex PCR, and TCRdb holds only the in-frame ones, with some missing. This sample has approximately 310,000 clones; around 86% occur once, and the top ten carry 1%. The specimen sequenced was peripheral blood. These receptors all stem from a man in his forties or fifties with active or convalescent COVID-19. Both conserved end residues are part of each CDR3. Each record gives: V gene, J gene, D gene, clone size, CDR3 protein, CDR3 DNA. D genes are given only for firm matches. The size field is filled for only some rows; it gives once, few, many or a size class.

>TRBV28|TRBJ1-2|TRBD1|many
CASSPRDRVRVIYGYTF
TGTGCCAGCAGTCCCCGGGACAGGGTGAGGGTTATCTATGGCTACACCTTC
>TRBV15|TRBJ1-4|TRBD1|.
CATGRDRGSTNEKLFF
TGTGCCACCGGCCGGGACAGGGGCTCAACTAATGAAAAACTGTTTTTT
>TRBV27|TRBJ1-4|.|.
CASSSAGYTDEKLFF
TGTGCCAGCAGTTCTGCGGGGTATACAGATGAAAAACTGTTTTTT
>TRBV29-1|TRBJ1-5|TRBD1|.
CSVVLRNGTGNHYYSNQPQHF
TGCAGCGTTGTGCTCCGAAATGGGACAGGGAACCATTACTATAGCAATCAGCCCCAGCATTTT
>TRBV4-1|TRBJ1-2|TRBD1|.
CASSPRTGLIEYGYTF
TGCGCCAGCAGCCCCCGGACAGGGTTGATAGAATATGGCTACACCTTC
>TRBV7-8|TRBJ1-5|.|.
CASSLAGRYQPQHF
TGTGCCAGCAGCTTAGCGGGCAGATATCAGCCCCAGCATTTT
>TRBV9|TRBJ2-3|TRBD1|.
CASSVAGQGTDTQYF
TGTGCCAGCAGCGTAGCTGGACAGGGCACAGATACGCAGTATTTT
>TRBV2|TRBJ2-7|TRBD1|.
CASSEQGARYEQYF
TGTGCCAGCAGTGAACAGGGGGCGAGGTACGAGCAGTACTTC
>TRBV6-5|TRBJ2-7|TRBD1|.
CASSYVGTVSYEQYF
TGTGCCAGCAGTTACGTCGGGACAGTCTCCTACGAGCAGTACTTC
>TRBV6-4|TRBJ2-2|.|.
CASSSQPNTGELFF
TGTGCCAGCAGTTCACAGCCGAACACCGGGGAGCTGTTTTTT
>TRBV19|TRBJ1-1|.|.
CASTRQPGNTEAFF
TGTGCCAGTACTAGACAGCCTGGGAACACTGAAGCTTTCTTT
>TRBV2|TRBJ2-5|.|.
CASSDGLRPVETQYF
TGTGCCAGCAGTGATGGACTTAGGCCTGTAGAGACCCAGTACTTC
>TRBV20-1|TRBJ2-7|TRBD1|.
CSASRDRDSYEQYF
TGCAGTGCTAGTCGGGACAGGGATTCCTACGAGCAGTACTTC
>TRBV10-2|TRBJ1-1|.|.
CASRRQKNTEAFF
TGCGCCAGCAGAAGACAGAAGAACACTGAAGCTTTCTTT
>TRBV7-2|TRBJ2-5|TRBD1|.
CASSLAGDRRETQYF
TGTGCCAGCAGCTTAGCCGGGGACAGGAGGGAGACCCAGTACTTC
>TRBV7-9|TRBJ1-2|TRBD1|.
CASSLRTGTGGNSGYTF
TGTGCCAGCAGCTTACGTACAGGGACAGGGGGCAACAGCGGCTACACCTTC
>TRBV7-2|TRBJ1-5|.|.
CASRPYRSNQPQHF
TGTGCCAGCAGACCCTACAGATCCAATCAGCCCCAGCATTTT
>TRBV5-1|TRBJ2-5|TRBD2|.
CASDSGNTQETQYF
TGCGCCAGTGATAGCGGGAATACCCAAGAGACCCAGTACTTC
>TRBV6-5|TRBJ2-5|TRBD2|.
CASGLAGMETQYF
TGTGCCAGCGGCCTAGCGGGAATGGAGACCCAGTACTTC
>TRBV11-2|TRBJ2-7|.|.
CASSFRGSGEQYF
TGTGCCAGCAGCTTCAGAGGGAGCGGCGAGCAGTACTTC
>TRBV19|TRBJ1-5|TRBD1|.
CASSTGQVLDQPQHF
TGTGCCAGTAGCACGGGACAGGTCCTGGATCAGCCCCAGCATTTT
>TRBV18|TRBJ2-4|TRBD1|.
CASSPLGTGLTKNIQYF
TGTGCCAGCTCACCACTGGGGACAGGGTTGACCAAAAACATTCAGTACTTC
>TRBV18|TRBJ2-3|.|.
CASSPRPTDTQYF
TGTGCCAGCTCCCCTAGACCCACAGATACGCAGTATTTT
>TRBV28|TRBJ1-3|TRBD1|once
CASTPGGRTTGNTIYF
TGTGCCAGCACCCCAGGGGGCCGGACGACTGGAAACACCATATATTTT
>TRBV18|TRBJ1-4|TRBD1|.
CASSPGTAVNEKLFF
TGTGCCAGCTCACCGGGGACAGCGGTTAATGAAAAACTGTTTTTT
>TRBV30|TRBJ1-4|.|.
CAWSVGEDEKLFF
TGTGCCTGGAGTGTAGGAGAAGATGAAAAACTGTTTTTT
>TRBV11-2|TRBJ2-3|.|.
CASGARGASVTDTQYF
TGTGCCAGCGGAGCCAGGGGGGCCTCCGTCACAGATACGCAGTATTTT
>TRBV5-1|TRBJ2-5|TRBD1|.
CASSKGTEETQYF
TGCGCCAGCAGCAAAGGGACAGAAGAGACCCAGTACTTC
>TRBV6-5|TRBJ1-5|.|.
CASKRRQRSNQPQHF
TGTGCCAGCAAGAGACGTCAGCGTAGCAATCAGCCCCAGCATTTT
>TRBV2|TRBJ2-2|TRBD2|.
CASSVGRGNTGELFF
TGTGCCAGCAGTGTCGGGAGGGGGAACACCGGGGAGCTGTTTTTT
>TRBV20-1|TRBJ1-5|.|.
CSASIRTNQPQHF
TGCAGTGCTAGTATCAGGACTAATCAGCCCCAGCATTTT
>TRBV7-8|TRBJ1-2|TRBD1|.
CASSPGQGLTYGYTF
TGTGCCAGCAGCCCCGGACAGGGCCTAACCTATGGCTACACCTTC
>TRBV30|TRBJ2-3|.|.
CAWNFFNTQYF
TGTGCCTGGAACTTCTTCAATACGCAGTATTTT
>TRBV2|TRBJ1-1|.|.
CASSERRPGNTEAFF
TGTGCCAGCAGTGAAAGGCGGCCCGGGAACACTGAAGCTTTCTTT
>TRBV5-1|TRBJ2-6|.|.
CASSLLQSGANVLTF
TGCGCCAGCAGCTTGTTGCAGTCTGGGGCCAACGTCCTGACTTTC
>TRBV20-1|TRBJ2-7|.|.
CSASIVSSTSYEQYF
TGCAGTGCTAGTATTGTCTCATCTACGTCCTACGAGCAGTACTTC
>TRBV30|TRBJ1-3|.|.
CAWSVSGRNTIYF
TGTGCCTGGAGTGTATCAGGCAGAAACACCATATATTTT
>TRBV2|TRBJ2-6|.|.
CASIASLSRSGANVLTF
TGTGCCAGCATAGCCTCCCTAAGCCGCTCTGGGGCCAACGTCCTGACTTTC
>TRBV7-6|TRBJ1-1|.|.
CASSLEAGAGAFF
TGTGCCAGCAGCTTAGAAGCGGGTGCTGGGGCTTTCTTT
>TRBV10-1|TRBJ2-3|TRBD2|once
CASSESGLGTDTQYF
TGCGCCAGCAGTGAATCCGGACTAGGCACAGATACGCAGTATTTT
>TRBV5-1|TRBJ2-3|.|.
CASSPAPLARADTQYF
TGCGCCAGCAGCCCCGCGCCCCTAGCGAGGGCAGATACGCAGTATTTT
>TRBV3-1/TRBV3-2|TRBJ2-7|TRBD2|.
CASSPGGLAGSSDEQYF
TGTGCCAGCAGCCCCGGAGGACTAGCGGGAAGCAGTGACGAGCAGTACTTC
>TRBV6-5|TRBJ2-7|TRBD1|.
CASSPELTGTYEQYF
TGTGCCAGCAGTCCCGAACTGACAGGGACCTACGAGCAGTACTTC